This TCR beta chain was recorded in a study of response to subunit inactivated influenza vaccine. There are 14 residues in the CDR3. The V gene lost 2 bases and the J gene lost 0 bases, with 8 bases spanning the gap. Germline V gene data show CDR1 as SGHKS and CDR2 as YYEKEE (reference sequence). Study-wide results and limits: The authors proposed limited new T cell recruitment per seasonal influenza vaccination.

As concerns this clonotype: Antigen specificity is unknown.

TCRdb called the RT-PCR reads again in MiXCR, with one record for every CDR3 protein. Of approximately 520,000 distinct CDR3 sequences detected, about 25% appear once; the ten largest clones hold 1.9%. This rearrangement joins TRBV5-5 to TRBJ2-5; D is ambiguous. The material sequenced was CD4+ T cells sorted from PBMCs, taken approximately 5 days after vaccination. The clonotype originates from a man over 45 who received an inactivated influenza vaccine. The CDR3 nucleotides read TGTGCCAGCAGCTTACCAGCCGACCAAGAGACCCAGTACTTC. As protein: CASSLPADQETQYF.